The rows below give T cell receptor beta chains drawn from one sample of a study of post-analysis software for immune sequencing data. TCRdb re-analysed the PCR reads in MiXCR, keeping a single row per CDR3 protein. The repertoire holds around 700,000 distinct CDR3 sequences, with approximately 60% as singletons. Input material: blood. These receptors were collected from a girl aged 2 to 10 with multiple sclerosis. CDR3s include the opening cysteine and the closing phenylalanine or tryptophan.

cdr3_aa: CASSRGGPEAFF; v_call: TRBV5-1; j_call: TRBJ1-1
cdr3_aa: CASSPAGLNQPQHF; v_call: TRBV18; j_call: TRBJ1-5
cdr3_aa: CASSLTVGAGATEAFF; v_call: TRBV12-3/TRBV12-4; j_call: TRBJ1-1
cdr3_aa: CASSWAQETQYF; v_call: TRBV6-2/TRBV6-3; j_call: TRBJ2-5
cdr3_aa: CATRTSTDTQYF; v_call: TRBV25-1; j_call: TRBJ2-3
cdr3_aa: CSVEDPRGHDEQYF; v_call: TRBV29-1; j_call: TRBJ2-7
cdr3_aa: CSVTSSGTFYNEQFF; v_call: TRBV29-1; j_call: TRBJ2-1
cdr3_aa: CAISEIQGTYGYTF; v_call: TRBV10-3; j_call: TRBJ1-2
cdr3_aa: CSVRRDGAFFYTF; v_call: TRBV29-1; j_call: TRBJ1-2
cdr3_aa: CASSDRSYEQYF; v_call: TRBV25-1; j_call: TRBJ2-7
cdr3_aa: CSVGKGRDQPQHF; v_call: TRBV29-1; j_call: TRBJ1-5